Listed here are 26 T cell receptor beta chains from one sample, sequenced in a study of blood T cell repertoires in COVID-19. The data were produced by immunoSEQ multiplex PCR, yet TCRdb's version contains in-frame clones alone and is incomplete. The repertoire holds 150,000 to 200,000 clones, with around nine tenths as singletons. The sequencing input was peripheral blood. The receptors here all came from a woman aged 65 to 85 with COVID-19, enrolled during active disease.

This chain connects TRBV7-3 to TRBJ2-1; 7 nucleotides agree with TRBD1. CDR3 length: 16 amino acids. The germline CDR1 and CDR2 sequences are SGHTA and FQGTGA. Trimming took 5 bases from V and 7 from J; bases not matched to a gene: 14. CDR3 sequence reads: CASSTTGAGRWNEQFF. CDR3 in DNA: TGTGCCAGCAGCACTACAGGGGCCGGGCGGTGGAATGAGCAGTTCTTC. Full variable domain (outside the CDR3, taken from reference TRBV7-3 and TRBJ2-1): GAGVSQTPSNKVTEKGKYVELRCDPISGHTALYWYRQSLGQGPEFLIYFQGTGAADDSGLPNDRFFAVRPEGSVSTLKIQRTERGDSAVYLCASSTTGAGRWNEQFFGPGTRLTVL.

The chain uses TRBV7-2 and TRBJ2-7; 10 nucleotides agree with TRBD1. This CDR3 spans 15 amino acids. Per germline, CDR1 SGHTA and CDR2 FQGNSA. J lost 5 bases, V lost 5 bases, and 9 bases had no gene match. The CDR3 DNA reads TGTGCCAGCAGCAATCAGGACAGGGGGGTTCACGAGCAGTACTTC. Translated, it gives CASSNQDRGVHEQYF.

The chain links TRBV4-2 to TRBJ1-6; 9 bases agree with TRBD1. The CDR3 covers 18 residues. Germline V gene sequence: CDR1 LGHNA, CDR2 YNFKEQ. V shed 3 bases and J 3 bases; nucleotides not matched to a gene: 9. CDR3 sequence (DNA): TGTGCCAGCAGCCACGATACAGGGGGCGCGGTCTATAATTCACCCCTCCACTTT. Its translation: CASSHDTGGAVYNSPLHF.

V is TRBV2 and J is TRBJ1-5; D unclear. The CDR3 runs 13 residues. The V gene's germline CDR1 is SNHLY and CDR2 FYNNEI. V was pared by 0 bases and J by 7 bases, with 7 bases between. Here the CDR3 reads CASSEAREQPQHF. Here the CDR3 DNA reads TGTGCCAGCAGTGAAGCAAGGGAGCAGCCCCAGCATTTT. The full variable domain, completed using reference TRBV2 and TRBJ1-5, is EPEVTQTPSHQVTQMGQEVILRCVPISNHLYFYWYRQILGQKVEFLVSFYNNEISEKSEIFDDQFSVERPDGSNFTLKIRSTKLEDSAMYFCASSEAREQPQHFGDGTRLSIL.

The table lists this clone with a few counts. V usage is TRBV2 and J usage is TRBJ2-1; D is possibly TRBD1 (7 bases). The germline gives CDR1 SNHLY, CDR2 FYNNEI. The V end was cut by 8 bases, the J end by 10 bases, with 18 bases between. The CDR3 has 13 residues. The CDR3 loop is CASGGDSPVEQFF. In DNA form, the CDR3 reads TGTGCCAGCGGCGGGGACAGCCCCGTCGAGCAGTTCTTC.

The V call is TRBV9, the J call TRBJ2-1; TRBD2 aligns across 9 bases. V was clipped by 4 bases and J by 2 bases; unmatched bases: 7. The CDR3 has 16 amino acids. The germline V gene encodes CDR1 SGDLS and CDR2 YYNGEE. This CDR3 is CASSTGGGRAYNEQFF. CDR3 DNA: TGTGCCAGCAGCACAGGAGGCGGGAGGGCCTACAATGAGCAGTTCTTC.

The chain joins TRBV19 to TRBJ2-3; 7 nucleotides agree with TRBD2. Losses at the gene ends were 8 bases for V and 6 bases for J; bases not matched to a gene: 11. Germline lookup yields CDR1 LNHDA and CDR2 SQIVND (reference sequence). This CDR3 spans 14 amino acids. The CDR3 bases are TGTGCCAGTGGGGGAGGGCGGGAGACGGATACGCAGTATTTT. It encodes CASGGGRETDTQYF.

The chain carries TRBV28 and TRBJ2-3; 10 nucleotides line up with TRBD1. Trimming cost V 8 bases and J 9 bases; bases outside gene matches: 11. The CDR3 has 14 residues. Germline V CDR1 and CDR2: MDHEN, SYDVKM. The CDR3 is CASLDRGNSATQYF. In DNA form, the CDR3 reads TGTGCCAGCCTGGACAGGGGGAATTCGGCGACGCAGTATTTT.

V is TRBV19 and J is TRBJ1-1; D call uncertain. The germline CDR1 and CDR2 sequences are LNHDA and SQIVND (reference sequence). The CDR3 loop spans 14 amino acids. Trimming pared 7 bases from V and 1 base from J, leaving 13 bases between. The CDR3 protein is CASTSVTPNTEAFF. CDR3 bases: TGTGCCAGTACCTCCGTAACTCCGAACACTGAAGCTTTCTTT. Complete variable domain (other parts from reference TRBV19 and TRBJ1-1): DGGITQSPKYLFRKEGQNVTLSCEQNLNHDAMYWYRQDPGQGLRLIYYSQIVNDFQKGDIAEGYSVSREKKESFPLTVTSAQKNPTAFYLCASTSVTPNTEAFFGQGTRLTVV.

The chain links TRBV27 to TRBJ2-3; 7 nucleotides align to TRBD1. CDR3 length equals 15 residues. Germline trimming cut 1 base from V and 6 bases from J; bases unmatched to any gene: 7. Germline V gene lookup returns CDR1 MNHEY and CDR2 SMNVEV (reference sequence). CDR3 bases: TGTGCCAGCAGTTTATATGACAGGGTAGGGGATACGCAGTATTTT. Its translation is CASSLYDRVGDTQYF.

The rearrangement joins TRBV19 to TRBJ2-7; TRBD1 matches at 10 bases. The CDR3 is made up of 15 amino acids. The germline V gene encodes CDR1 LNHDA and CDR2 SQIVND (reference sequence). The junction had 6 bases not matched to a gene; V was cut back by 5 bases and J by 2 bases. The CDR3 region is CASSLGQGSAYEQYF. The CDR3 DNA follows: TGTGCCAGTAGTCTGGGACAGGGGTCGGCCTACGAGCAGTACTTC.

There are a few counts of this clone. In nucleotides, the CDR3 is TGTGCCAGCAGCGTAACAGGAAACTATGGCTACACCTTC. This codes for CASSVTGNYGYTF. This chain connects TRBV9 to TRBJ1-2; D might be TRBD1 (5 bases). The germline CDR1 and CDR2 sequences are SGDLS and YYNGEE. With 1 base removed from V and 2 bases from J, the gap between germline ends came to 6 bases. The CDR3 spans 13 residues. Supplemented by reference TRBV9 and TRBJ1-2, the full variable domain reads DSGVTQTPKHLITATGQRVTLRCSPRSGDLSVYWYQQSLDQGLQFLIQYYNGEERAKGNILERFSAQQFPDLHSELNLSSLELGDSALYFCASSVTGNYGYTFGSGTRLTVV.

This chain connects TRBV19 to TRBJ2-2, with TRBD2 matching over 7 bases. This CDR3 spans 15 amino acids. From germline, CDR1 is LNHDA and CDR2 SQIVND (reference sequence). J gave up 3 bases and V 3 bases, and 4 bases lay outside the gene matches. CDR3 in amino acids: CASSIPGRDTGELFF. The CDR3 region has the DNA TGTGCCAGTAGTATCCCAGGGAGGGACACCGGGGAGCTGTTTTTT. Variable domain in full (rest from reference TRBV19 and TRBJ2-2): DGGITQSPKYLFRKEGQNVTLSCEQNLNHDAMYWYRQDPGQGLRLIYYSQIVNDFQKGDIAEGYSVSREKKESFPLTVTSAQKNPTAFYLCASSIPGRDTGELFFGEGSRLTVL.

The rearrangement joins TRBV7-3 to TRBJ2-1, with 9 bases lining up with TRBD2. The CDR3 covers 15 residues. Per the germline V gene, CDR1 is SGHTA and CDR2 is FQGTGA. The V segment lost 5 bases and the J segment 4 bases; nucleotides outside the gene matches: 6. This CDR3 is CASSRRLAEYNEQFF. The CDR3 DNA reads TGTGCCAGCAGCCGACGACTAGCGGAGTACAATGAGCAGTTCTTC.

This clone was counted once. This CDR3 reads CASSRLGEGLLGEQYF. The DNA of the CDR3 is TGTGCCAGCAGCCGCTTGGGGGAGGGCCTCCTAGGTGAGCAGTACTTC. The chain carries TRBV5-6 and TRBJ2-7; TRBD2 agrees at 7 bases. CDR1 is SGHDT, CDR2 YYEEEE, per germline. This CDR3 spans 16 amino acids. The V gene end was trimmed by 4 bases and the J gene end by 7 bases; junction bases not matched to a gene: 17.

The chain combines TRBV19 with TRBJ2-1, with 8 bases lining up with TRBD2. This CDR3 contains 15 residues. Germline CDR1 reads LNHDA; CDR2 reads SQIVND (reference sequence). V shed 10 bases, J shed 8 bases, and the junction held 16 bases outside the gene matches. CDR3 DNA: TGTGCCACCCGGGGAGCTAGCGGGCCCTGGGATGAGCAGTTCTTC. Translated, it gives CATRGASGPWDEQFF.

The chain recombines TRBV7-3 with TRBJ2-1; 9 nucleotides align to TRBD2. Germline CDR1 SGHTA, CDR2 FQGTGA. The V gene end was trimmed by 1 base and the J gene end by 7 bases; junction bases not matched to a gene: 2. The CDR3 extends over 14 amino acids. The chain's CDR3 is CASSLSGRENEQFF. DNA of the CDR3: TGTGCCAGCAGCTTAAGCGGGAGGGAGAATGAGCAGTTCTTC.

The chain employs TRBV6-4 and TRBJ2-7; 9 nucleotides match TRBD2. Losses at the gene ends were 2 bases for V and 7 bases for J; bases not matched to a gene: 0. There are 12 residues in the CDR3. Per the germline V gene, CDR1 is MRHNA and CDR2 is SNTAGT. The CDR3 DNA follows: TGTGCCAGCAGTGACCTAGCGGGAGAGCAGTACTTC. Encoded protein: CASSDLAGEQYF.

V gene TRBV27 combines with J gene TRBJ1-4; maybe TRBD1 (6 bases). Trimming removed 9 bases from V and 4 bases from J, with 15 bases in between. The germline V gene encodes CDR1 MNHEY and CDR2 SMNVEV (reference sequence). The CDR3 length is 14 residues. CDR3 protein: CASAGDTLNEKLFF. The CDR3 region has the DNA TGTGCCAGTGCGGGGGACACACTTAATGAAAAACTGTTTTTT.

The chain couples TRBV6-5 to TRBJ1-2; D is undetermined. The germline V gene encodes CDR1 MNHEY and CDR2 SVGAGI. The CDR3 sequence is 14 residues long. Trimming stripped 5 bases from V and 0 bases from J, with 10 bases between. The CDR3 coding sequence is TGTGCCAGCAGTCCGGTCGGGTCTAACTATGGCTACACCTTC. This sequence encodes CASSPVGSNYGYTF.

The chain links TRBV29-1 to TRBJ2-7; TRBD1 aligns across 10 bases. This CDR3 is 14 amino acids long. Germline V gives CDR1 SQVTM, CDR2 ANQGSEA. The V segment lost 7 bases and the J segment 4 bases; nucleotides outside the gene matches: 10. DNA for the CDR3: TGCAGCGCCACCCCGACAGGGGGCGGGTACGAGCAGTACTTC. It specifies CSATPTGGGYEQYF.

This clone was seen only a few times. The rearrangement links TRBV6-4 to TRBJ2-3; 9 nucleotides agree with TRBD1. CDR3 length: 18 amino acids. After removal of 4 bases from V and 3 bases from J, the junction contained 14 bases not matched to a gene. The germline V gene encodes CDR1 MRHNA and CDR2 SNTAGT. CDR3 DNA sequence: TGTGCCAGCAGTGCCTCCCCTTCCCGGGACAGGGAGACAGATACGCAGTATTTT. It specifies CASSASPSRDRETDTQYF.

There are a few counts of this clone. Written as DNA, the CDR3 is TGTGCCTGGAGGAACACTAGACAGGGAAACACTGAAGCTTTCTTT. It translates to CAWRNTRQGNTEAFF. The rearrangement links TRBV30 to TRBJ1-1; TRBD1 agrees at 7 bases. J lost 2 bases, V lost 3 bases, and 9 bases had no gene match. Germline V gene lookup returns CDR1 GTSNPN and CDR2 SVGIG (reference sequence). CDR3 length: 15 amino acids.

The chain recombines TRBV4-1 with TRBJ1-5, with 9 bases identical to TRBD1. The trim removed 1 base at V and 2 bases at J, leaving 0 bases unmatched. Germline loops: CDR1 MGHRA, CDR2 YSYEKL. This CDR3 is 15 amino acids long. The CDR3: CASSQGTGGNQPQHF. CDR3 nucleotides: TGCGCCAGCAGCCAAGGGACAGGGGGCAATCAGCCCCAGCATTTT.

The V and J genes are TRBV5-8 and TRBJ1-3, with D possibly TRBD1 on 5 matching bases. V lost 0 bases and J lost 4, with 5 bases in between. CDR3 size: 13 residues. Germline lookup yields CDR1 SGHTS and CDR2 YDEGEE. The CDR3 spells CASSLEGGNTIYF. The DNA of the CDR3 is TGTGCCAGCAGCTTGGAGGGGGGAAACACCATATATTTT.

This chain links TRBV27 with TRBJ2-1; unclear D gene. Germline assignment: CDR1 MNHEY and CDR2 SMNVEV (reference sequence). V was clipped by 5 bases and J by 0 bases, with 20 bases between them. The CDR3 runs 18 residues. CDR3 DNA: TGTGCCAGCAGTCCCAATCCGCTATCTAAAAGCTCCTACAATGAGCAGTTCTTC. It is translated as CASSPNPLSKSSYNEQFF.